This TCR beta chain was observed in a study of T cell responses to AZD1222 COVID-19 vaccine. Repertoires were generated with immunoSEQ multiplex PCR, while TCRdb's copy carries only in-frame clones and drops some. The sample holds around 84,000 clones, 87% seen once. Trimming took 2 bases from V and 4 from J, leaving 14 bases between them. The CDR3 length is 15 residues. Germline V gene lookup returns CDR1 GTSNPN and CDR2 SVGIG (reference sequence). This clonotype was sampled from an adult in good health. The rearrangement uses TRBV30 and TRBJ2-2; tentative D call: TRBD1 (6 bases). Sequences were derived from peripheral blood, sampled on day 0 of AZD1222 vaccination. CDR3 loop: CAWSLAGAFTGELFF. In nucleotides, the CDR3 is TGTGCCTGGAGTTTGGCAGGGGCCTTCACCGGGGAGCTGTTTTTT.